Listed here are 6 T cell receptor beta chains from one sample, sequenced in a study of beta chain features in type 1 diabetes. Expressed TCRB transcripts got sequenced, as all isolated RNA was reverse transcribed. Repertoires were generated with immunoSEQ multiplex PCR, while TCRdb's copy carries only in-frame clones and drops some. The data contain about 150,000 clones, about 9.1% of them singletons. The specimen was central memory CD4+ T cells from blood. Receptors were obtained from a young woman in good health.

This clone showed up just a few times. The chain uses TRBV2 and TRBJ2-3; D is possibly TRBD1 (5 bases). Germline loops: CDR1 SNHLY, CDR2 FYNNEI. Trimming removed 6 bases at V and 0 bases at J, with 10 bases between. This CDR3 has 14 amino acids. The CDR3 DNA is TGTGCCAGCAGATCGGACACTAGCACAGATACGCAGTATTTT. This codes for CASRSDTSTDTQYF.

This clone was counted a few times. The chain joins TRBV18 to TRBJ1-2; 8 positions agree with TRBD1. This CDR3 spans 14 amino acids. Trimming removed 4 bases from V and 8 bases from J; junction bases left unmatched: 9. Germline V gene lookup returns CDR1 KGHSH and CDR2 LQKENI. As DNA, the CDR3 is TGTGCCAGCTCACTTCAGGACAGGGCTGCCGGCTACACCTTC. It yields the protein CASSLQDRAAGYTF. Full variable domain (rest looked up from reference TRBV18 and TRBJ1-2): NAGVMQNPRHLVRRRGQEARLRCSPMKGHSHVYWYRQLPEEGLKFMVYLQKENIIDESGMPKERFSAEFPKEGPSILRIQQVVRGDSAAYFCASSLQDRAAGYTFGSGTRLTVV.

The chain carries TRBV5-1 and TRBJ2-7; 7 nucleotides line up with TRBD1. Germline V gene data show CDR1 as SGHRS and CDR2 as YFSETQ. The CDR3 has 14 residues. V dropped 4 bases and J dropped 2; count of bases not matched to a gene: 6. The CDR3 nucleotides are TGCGCCAGCAGCCCAGGACAGGCCCCCTACGAGCAGTACTTC. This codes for CASSPGQAPYEQYF.

CDR3 protein: CASSLQGTYGYTF. The CDR3 DNA sequence: TGTGCCAGCAGTTTACAGGGGACCTATGGCTACACCTTC. V is TRBV27 and J is TRBJ1-2, with TRBD1 as a possible D gene (6 bases). Trimming cost V 2 bases and J 4 bases, with 8 bases left between them. Germline-derived CDR1 and CDR2 are MNHEY and SMNVEV (reference sequence). The CDR3 has 13 residues.

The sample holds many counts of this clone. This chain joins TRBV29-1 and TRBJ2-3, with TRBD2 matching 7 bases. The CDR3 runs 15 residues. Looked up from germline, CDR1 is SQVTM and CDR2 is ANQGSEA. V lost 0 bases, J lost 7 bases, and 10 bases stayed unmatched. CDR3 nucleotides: TGCAGCGTTGAAGATCGGAGGACTAGACCATATACGCAGTATTTT. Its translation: CSVEDRRTRPYTQYF.

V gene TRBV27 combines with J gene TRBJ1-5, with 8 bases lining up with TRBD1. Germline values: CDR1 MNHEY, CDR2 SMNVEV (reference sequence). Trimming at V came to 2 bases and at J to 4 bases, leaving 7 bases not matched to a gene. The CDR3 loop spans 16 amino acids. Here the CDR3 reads CASSLNGQGPNQPQHF. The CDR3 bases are TGTGCCAGCAGTTTAAATGGACAGGGTCCTAATCAGCCCCAGCATTTT.